This T cell receptor beta chain was documented in a study of regulatory T cells in long-lasting Graves disease. General study results and limits: Possibly, accuracy suffered from the small sample size.

Time point in this sample: persistent/refractory GD, antithyroid drugs over 5 years with positive TRAb. Following extraction of RNA from PBMCs, that RNA was used to make the TCR library. An endocrinology unit in Xi'an, China, supplied the patients. According to the study, TCR beta libraries were built with iRepertoire HTBI primers and CDR3-region Arm-PCR. Authors' analysis steps: Looking across samples, the authors found some 67 TRBV and 14 TRBJ segments. TCRdb processed the multiplex PCR reads anew with MiXCR; each CDR3 protein has one entry. Clone size and V and J calls follow TCRdb, not the original study. In the table there are over 650,000 distinct CDR3 sequences, about 32% of which are singletons. The CDR3 totals 15 residues. V lost 4 bases and J lost 3; bases outside the gene matches: 4. Germline lookup yields CDR1 WNHNN and CDR2 SYGVQD (reference sequence). For this clonotype: Its specificity is unknown.

The sample in question was peripheral blood mononuclear cells (PBMCs), obtained when the disease was refractory, from a patient treated with antithyroid drugs. The receptor was derived from a female donor with Graves disease. The V call is TRBV10-1, the J call TRBJ2-7; 12 bases fit TRBD2. CDR3 amino acids: CASSAEGLAGYEQYF. The CDR3 region has the DNA TGCGCCAGCAGTGCCGAGGGACTAGCGGGCTACGAGCAGTACTTC.